The subject of this entry is one T cell receptor beta chain. Produced via immunoSEQ multiplex PCR; TCRdb's table is partial and in-frame only. The sample records fewer than 2,000 clones, over 80% being singletons. This sample was included in a study of tissue T cells after allogeneic stem cell transplantation. Turning to the study itself: Four unmodified and three CD34-selected T-cell-depleted grafts went to graft-versus-host disease patients. Pathologist review favored tissue samples showing histologically apparent lymphocytes.

Enrolled prospectively were adult allogeneic hematopoietic cell transplant recipients whose graft-versus-host disease was steroid-refractory. With V trimmed by 0 bases and J by 3 bases, 1 base remained unmatched. CDR1 and CDR2 (germline): SGHKS, YYEKEE (reference sequence). The CDR3 is 14 amino acids. This specimen was stomach tissue, taken at autopsy. This chain connects TRBV5-5 to TRBJ2-7, with 9 nucleotides matching TRBD1. This receptor was identified in a male patient of 60 years or more with steroid-refractory graft-versus-host disease after an allogeneic stem cell transplant. Part of the T cells may come from the graft donor. The CDR3 DNA is TGTGCCAGCAGCTTGGGACAGGGGGACTACGAGCAGTACTTC. It is translated as CASSLGQGDYEQYF.